This is a list of T cell receptor beta chains from one sample in a study of blood T cell repertoires in COVID-19. Using immunoSEQ multiplex PCR, the repertoire was profiled, and TCRdb retains in-frame clones only, with some absent. The profile shows 50,000 to 70,000 clones, about 88% of them singletons. Sequenced input: peripheral blood. The receptors shown here come from a man between 65 and 85 years old with active COVID-19. CDR3s include the opening cysteine and the closing phenylalanine or tryptophan. Fields, in order: J gene, clone size, D gene, V gene, CDR3 protein, CDR3 DNA. D genes are given only for firm matches. A row's size may be missing; if present it is once, few, many or a size class.

>TRBJ2-3|.|.|TRBV4-1
CASSQEWAAGRADTQYF
TGCGCCAGCAGCCAAGAATGGGCAGCTGGAAGAGCAGATACGCAGTATTTT
>TRBJ1-5|once|.|TRBV7-2
CASSFSRNGQPQHF
TGTGCCAGCAGCTTCTCTCGTAACGGGCAGCCCCAGCATTTT
>TRBJ2-1|.|.|TRBV7-2
CASSLGQRNEQFF
TGTGCCAGCAGCTTAGGCCAGAGGAATGAGCAGTTCTTC
>TRBJ2-2|few|.|TRBV18
CASSPTTVTGELFF
TGTGCCAGCTCCCCTACAACAGTGACCGGGGAGCTGTTTTTT
>TRBJ2-1|.|.|TRBV6-2/TRBV6-3
CASSYLGGSYNEQFF
TGTGCCAGCAGTTACCTAGGGGGCTCCTACAATGAGCAGTTCTTC
>TRBJ1-2|once|TRBD1|TRBV11-3
CASSSPAGTGGAWVGYTF
TGTGCCAGCAGCTCTCCTGCCGGGACAGGGGGCGCCTGGGTTGGCTACACCTTC
>TRBJ1-1|.|.|TRBV5-1
CASSSQPAGDTEAFF
TGCGCCAGCAGCTCCCAGCCCGCCGGGGACACTGAAGCTTTCTTT
>TRBJ2-7|few|.|TRBV11-1
CASSLFGVGEQYF
TGTGCCAGCAGCTTGTTCGGGGTAGGCGAGCAGTACTTC
>TRBJ2-1|many|TRBD2|TRBV9
CASSVDLAGGPLVF
TGTGCCAGCAGCGTAGATTTGGCGGGAGGGCCGCTGGTCTTC
>TRBJ1-1|.|.|TRBV4-1
CASSQGHWGNEAFF
TGCGCCAGCAGCCAGGGACATTGGGGGAATGAAGCTTTCTTT
>TRBJ2-3|.|TRBD2|TRBV28
CALAPGTSGRAFWTDTQYF
TGTGCCCTTGCCCCTGGGACTAGCGGGAGGGCCTTTTGGACAGATACGCAGTATTTT
>TRBJ2-3|.|TRBD2|TRBV4-3
CASSQDPSGRIDTQYF
TGCGCCAGCAGCCAAGATCCTAGCGGGAGAATAGATACGCAGTATTTT
>TRBJ1-5|.|.|TRBV2
CASSDADRGNQPQHF
TGTGCCAGCAGTGATGCCGACAGAGGCAATCAGCCCCAGCATTTT
>TRBJ2-5|once|TRBD1|TRBV11-2
CASSLVPGTGGEGTQYF
TGTGCCAGCAGCTTAGTACCCGGGACAGGGGGCGAGGGGACCCAGTACTTC
>TRBJ2-5|.|TRBD2|TRBV7-3
CASSLTSGRNGETQYF
TGTGCCAGCAGCTTAACCAGCGGGAGGAACGGCGAGACCCAGTACTTC
>TRBJ1-1|few|TRBD1|TRBV13
CASSLVQGATMNTEAFF
TGTGCCAGCAGCTTAGTGCAGGGGGCGACGATGAACACTGAAGCTTTCTTT
>TRBJ2-3|.|.|TRBV28
CASSSIPDTQYF
TGTGCCAGCAGTTCTATTCCAGATACGCAGTATTTT
>TRBJ2-6|once|.|TRBV5-5
CASSLPGSGANVLTF
TGTGCCAGCAGCTTGCCGGGCTCTGGGGCCAACGTCCTGACTTTC
>TRBJ2-7|.|.|TRBV15
CATSRDQARSYEQYF
TGTGCCACCAGCAGAGATCAGGCCAGATCCTACGAGCAGTACTTC
>TRBJ2-1|.|TRBD1|TRBV9
CASSLDGQGLLRNEQFF
TGTGCCAGCAGCCTAGACGGACAGGGACTCTTACGCAATGAGCAGTTCTTC
>TRBJ2-7|.|TRBD2|TRBV30
CAWSARHEGSGSSYEQYF
TGTGCCTGGAGTGCCAGACACGAGGGTAGCGGGAGTTCTTACGAGCAGTACTTC
>TRBJ2-7|.|.|TRBV7-2
CASSLGGQNYYEQYF
TGTGCCAGCAGCTTGGGGGGACAGAACTACTACGAGCAGTACTTC
>TRBJ1-1|once|.|TRBV4-3
CASSQGGAANTEAFF
TGCGCCAGCAGCCAAGGTGGGGCCGCGAACACTGAAGCTTTCTTT
>TRBJ2-3|.|TRBD1|TRBV4-1
CASSQGQGISTDTQYF
TGCGCCAGCAGCCAAGGACAGGGGATAAGCACAGATACGCAGTATTTT
>TRBJ1-1|.|.|TRBV7-3
CASSLAVHTEAFF
TGTGCCAGCAGCTTAGCAGTTCACACTGAAGCTTTCTTT
>TRBJ1-2|.|.|TRBV7-2
CASSRPGLYGYTF
TGTGCCAGCAGCCGGCCAGGCCTCTATGGCTACACCTTC
>TRBJ2-4|.|.|TRBV29-1
CSGLLESKNIQYF
TGCAGCGGCCTCCTAGAGTCCAAAAACATTCAGTACTTC
>TRBJ2-5|.|TRBD2|TRBV6-4
CASSRSPSGSFGQETQYF
TGTGCCAGCAGCCGAAGCCCTAGCGGGAGCTTCGGCCAAGAGACCCAGTACTTC
>TRBJ2-7|.|.|TRBV21-1
CARTSYEQYF
TGTGCCAGGACAAGCTACGAGCAGTACTTC
>TRBJ2-1|once|TRBD2|TRBV11-2
CASSLAVTAGDKVEQFF
TGTGCCAGCAGCTTAGCGGTCACGGCGGGAGATAAGGTTGAGCAGTTCTTC
>TRBJ2-1|.|.|TRBV30
CAWSNRVFSYNEQFF
TGTGCCTGGAGTAACAGGGTTTTTTCCTACAATGAGCAGTTCTTC
>TRBJ1-4|.|.|TRBV27
CGTKAAATNEKLFF
TGTGGCACGAAGGCGGCGGCAACTAATGAAAAACTGTTTTTT
>TRBJ2-1|.|TRBD1|TRBV5-4
CASSRKRTGGSNEQFF
TGTGCCAGCAGCCGGAAAAGAACAGGGGGCTCAAATGAGCAGTTCTTC
>TRBJ1-4|.|TRBD1|TRBV28
CASSSATGSGEKLFF
TGTGCCAGCAGTTCGGCGACAGGGTCGGGTGAAAAACTGTTTTTT
>TRBJ2-7|.|.|TRBV3-1/TRBV3-2
CASSPRAAGLEQYF
TGTGCCAGCTCCCCTCGGGCAGCCGGACTTGAGCAGTACTTC
>TRBJ2-3|.|.|TRBV19
CATTPNRGGRKSTDTQYF
TGTGCCACCACACCGAATCGTGGCGGCCGAAAAAGCACAGATACGCAGTATTTT
>TRBJ2-2|.|TRBD2|TRBV28
CASRRSGRGNTGELFF
TGTGCCAGCAGAAGAAGCGGGAGGGGAAACACCGGGGAGCTGTTTTTT
>TRBJ1-6|.|.|TRBV27
CASSFTQGSYYNSPLHF
TGTGCCAGCAGTTTCACTCAGGGGAGTTACTATAATTCACCCCTCCACTTT
>TRBJ1-1|few|TRBD1|TRBV7-9
CASGADSGTGRAEAFF
TGTGCCAGCGGCGCCGACTCCGGGACAGGGAGAGCTGAAGCTTTCTTT
>TRBJ1-2|.|TRBD1|TRBV25-1
CASSGRDSYYGYTF
TGTGCCAGCAGTGGAAGGGACAGCTACTATGGCTACACCTTC
>TRBJ1-5|.|TRBD1|TRBV19
CASDDRGGNQPQHF
TGTGCCAGTGACGACAGGGGTGGAAATCAGCCCCAGCATTTT
>TRBJ2-5|.|TRBD2|TRBV5-1
CASSLAGLEETQYF
TGCGCCAGCAGCTTGGCGGGACTAGAAGAGACCCAGTACTTC
>TRBJ2-2|.|TRBD2|TRBV24-1
CATSDSGLAAPGELFF
TGTGCCACCAGTGATTCGGGACTAGCGGCACCCGGGGAGCTGTTTTTT
>TRBJ2-5|.|.|TRBV30
CAWSYDGVETQYF
TGTGCCTGGAGTTACGACGGGGTAGAGACCCAGTACTTC
>TRBJ2-7|.|.|TRBV7-2
CASSLGSGFSYEQYF
TGTGCCAGCAGCTTAGGTTCCGGGTTCTCCTACGAGCAGTACTTC
>TRBJ1-2|many|.|TRBV7-3
CASSSQGTNYGYTF
TGTGCCAGCAGCTCCCAGGGGACTAACTATGGCTACACCTTC
>TRBJ2-1|once|TRBD2|TRBV7-3
CASSLYGRGNYNEQFF
TGTGCCAGCAGCTTATACGGGAGGGGAAACTACAATGAGCAGTTCTTC
>TRBJ2-7|.|TRBD1|TRBV4-2
CASSPTQGAYEQYF
TGTGCCAGCAGCCCCACCCAGGGGGCTTACGAGCAGTACTTC